These 27 T cell receptor beta chains came from one sample sequenced in a study of radiation and T cells in renal cell carcinoma. TCRdb's table, derived via immunoSEQ multiplex PCR, lists solely in-frame clones and lacks some. The data show approximately 79,000 clones, about four fifths seen once. Indicated time point: blood 2 weeks post-SBRT. Regarding treatment: 15 Gy SBRT to primary tumor, nephrectomy 4 weeks later. This sample comprised blood, obtained from a patient whose treatment included radiotherapy and nephrectomy. These receptors originate from a man between 60 and 75 years old with renal cell carcinoma.

The chain joins TRBV7-9 to TRBJ2-1; unclear D gene. V lost 3 bases to trimming and J lost 4 bases, with 22 bases between them. CDR1 is SEHNR, CDR2 FQNEAQ, per germline (reference sequence). There are 18 residues in the CDR3. The CDR3 DNA follows: TGTGCCAGCAGCTTCTCAGTCCTTTGGTCGCTCGGTTACAATGAGCAGTTCTTC. This translates into CASSFSVLWSLGYNEQFF.

With regard to this clone: An end of the junction differs from the germline gene, which may be a read error. The chain employs TRBV11-2 and TRBJ2-3; D gene ambiguous. CDR3 size: 13 residues. Germline values: CDR1 SGHAT, CDR2 FQNNGV. The CDR3 spells CASSVDPLGLQYF. CDR3 DNA: TGTGCCAGCAGCGTAGATCCACTCGGTTTGCAGTATTTT. Variable domain in full (rest from reference TRBV11-2 and TRBJ2-3): EAGVAQSPRYKIIEKRQSVAFWCNPISGHATLYWYQQILGQGPKLLIQFQNNGVVDDSQLPKDRFSAERLKGVDSTLKIQPAKLEDSAVYLCASSVDPLGLQYFGPGTRLTVL.

This clone showed up just a few times. The chain is built from TRBV5-1 and TRBJ1-3; 8 bases are a match to TRBD1. Germline V CDR1 and CDR2: SGHRS, YFSETQ. CDR3 length equals 15 residues. Losses at the gene ends were 4 bases for V and 3 bases for J; bases not matched to a gene: 6. This CDR3 is CASSLRGLDGNTIYF. Written as DNA, the CDR3 is TGCGCCAGCAGCCTCAGGGGGCTAGATGGAAACACCATATATTTT.

The J gene is TRBJ2-1, the V gene TRBV14; 8 nucleotides agree with TRBD2. This CDR3 region has 16 residues. Germline CDR1 is SGHDN and CDR2 is FVKESK. V shed 0 bases and J 6 bases; nucleotides not matched to a gene: 7. CDR3 in DNA: TGTGCCAGCAGCCAAGAGGAAAGGCTAGCGGGCAATGAGCAGTTCTTC. Its translation: CASSQEERLAGNEQFF.

This clone was counted a few times. Additional DNA sequences in this sample encode the identical CDR3. The V and J genes are TRBV7-8 and TRBJ2-7; TRBD1 is a possible D gene (6 bases). With 1 base removed from V and 2 bases from J, the gap between germline ends came to 12 bases. CDR3 length: 15 residues. The germline CDR1 and CDR2 sequences are SGHVS and FQNEAQ. The CDR3 nucleotides are TGTGCCAGCAGCTTAGAAGACGGGGACACCTACGAGCAGTACTTC. It specifies CASSLEDGDTYEQYF.

This clone was seen a single time. The chain is built from TRBV19 and TRBJ1-4; 7 bases map to TRBD1. In germline, CDR1 is LNHDA, CDR2 SQIVND (reference sequence). The CDR3 extends over 13 amino acids. Losses at the gene ends were 9 bases for V and 7 bases for J; bases not matched to a gene: 8. As DNA, the CDR3 is TGTGCCAGCGCGGGGACAGAGCGTGAAAAACTGTTTTTT. Its protein product is CASAGTEREKLFF.

This clone showed up just once. The rearrangement joins TRBV21-1 to TRBJ2-7; the D call in the table, TRBD2, was not verified against the DNA. TRBV21-1 is recorded as a pseudogene. The CDR3 is 15 residues long. CDR3 protein: CASSKPGLANDEQYF. The DNA for the CDR3 is TGTGCCAGCAGCAAACCGGGACTAGCTAACGACGAGCAGTACTTC.

This chain joins TRBV4-2 and TRBJ1-4, with 10 bases fitting TRBD1. J gave up 8 bases and V 4 bases, and 4 bases lay outside the gene matches. Germline values: CDR1 LGHNA, CDR2 YNFKEQ. CDR3 length equals 14 residues. CDR3 sequence reads: CASSPDRGREKLFF. Written as DNA, the CDR3 is TGTGCCAGCAGCCCCGACAGGGGGCGGGAAAAACTGTTTTTT.

The CDR3 DNA is TGCAGCGTTAAATCCGATGTGGCGGGACTCGCCAACTACGAGCAGTACTTC. Translation: CSVKSDVAGLANYEQYF. The chain couples TRBV29-1 to TRBJ2-7; a weak D match, TRBD2 (6 bases). Deletions cut 5 bases from V and 3 bases from J, with 26 bases between. Germline lookup yields CDR1 SQVTM and CDR2 ANQGSEA. The CDR3 extends over 17 amino acids.

This CDR3 reads CASSHGPIGGYEQYF. DNA of the CDR3: TGTGCCAGCAGCCACGGTCCGATAGGCGGGTACGAGCAGTACTTC. The chain links TRBV11-2 to TRBJ2-7, with D possibly matching TRBD2 (5 bases). Trimming left V 5 bases short and J 4 bases short, with 18 bases between. Germline V lookup: CDR1 SGHAT, CDR2 FQNNGV. The CDR3 is 15 residues long.

The chain couples TRBV7-9 to TRBJ1-1, with D unclear. Per the germline V gene, CDR1 is SEHNR and CDR2 is FQNEAQ (reference sequence). The V end lost 5 bases, the J end lost 0 bases, and 10 bases lay between the germline ends. CDR3 size: 14 residues. The CDR3 protein is CASSGAVLNTEAFF. The DNA of the CDR3 is TGTGCCAGCAGCGGCGCAGTACTGAACACTGAAGCTTTCTTT. The full variable domain, in which reference TRBV7-9 and TRBJ1-1 provide the parts outside the CDR3, is DTGVSQNPRHKITKRGQNVTFRCDPISEHNRLYWYRQTLGQGPEFLTYFQNEAQLEKSRLLSDRFSAERPKGSFSTLEIQRTEQGDSAMYLCASSGAVLNTEAFFGQGTRLTVV.

Turning to this clone: One junction end does not reproduce the germline sequence, and a read error may be involved. The sample carries other DNA sequences with the same CDR3. This chain joins TRBV14 and TRBJ2-7; no firm D call. CDR1 and CDR2 from the germline V gene are SGHDN and FVKESK. This CDR3 has 12 residues. CDR3 sequence reads: CASSVLTTWLYF. CDR3 DNA sequence: TGCGCCAGCAGCGTCCTGACCACGTGGCTGTACTTC.

The chain has TRBV2 and TRBJ2-5, with 8 bases lining up with TRBD2. The CDR3 has 14 residues. Looked up from germline, CDR1 is SNHLY and CDR2 is FYNNEI. Losses at the gene ends were 5 bases for V and 3 bases for J; bases not matched to a gene: 5. CDR3 bases: TGTGCCAGCAGTCCGGGACTAGGGGAAGAGACCCAGTACTTC. It codes for CASSPGLGEETQYF.

V usage is TRBV27 and J usage is TRBJ1-1; D gene uncertain. V was clipped by 1 base and J by 1 base, with 4 bases between them. The CDR3 is 13 amino acids. The germline gives CDR1 MNHEY, CDR2 SMNVEV (reference sequence). The CDR3: CASSLFPNTEAFF. CDR3 in DNA: TGTGCCAGCAGTTTATTTCCGAACACTGAAGCTTTCTTT.

The sample holds one count of this clone. V is TRBV7-2 and J is TRBJ1-4; the D is unclear. The CDR3 consists of 15 residues. Trimming removed 3 bases from V and 0 bases from J, with 8 bases in between. Germline assignment: CDR1 SGHTA and CDR2 FQGNSA. The CDR3 protein is CASSLAPSTNEKLFF. CDR3 sequence (DNA): TGTGCCAGCAGCTTGGCCCCCTCAACTAATGAAAAACTGTTTTTT.

Of note for this clone: Other DNA sequences in this sample translate to the same CDR3. This chain links TRBV5-1 with TRBJ2-1; TRBD2 aligns across 8 bases. Germline V CDR1 and CDR2: SGHRS, YFSETQ. V trimming: 2 bases; J trimming: 0 bases; junction bases outside the gene matches: 1. This CDR3 spans 15 amino acids. The CDR3 here is CASSLTSGSYNEQFF. DNA for the CDR3: TGCGCCAGCAGCTTAACTAGCGGCTCCTACAATGAGCAGTTCTTC.

J is TRBJ1-3 and V is TRBV5-4, with 7 bases that match TRBD1. This CDR3 region has 18 residues. CDR1 is SGHNT, CDR2 YYREEE, per germline (reference sequence). V lost 0 bases and J lost 0; bases outside the gene matches: 9. DNA for the CDR3: TGTGCCAGCAGCTTGGGAGGCGACAGGGAATTCTCTGGAAACACCATATATTTT. Translated, it gives CASSLGGDREFSGNTIYF.

V and J are TRBV6-5 and TRBJ1-4; D gene unclear. CDR1 and CDR2 (germline): MNHEY, SVGAGI. V gave up 7 bases and J gave up 8 bases, with 8 bases separating them. The CDR3 has 11 residues. For the CDR3, the DNA is TGTGCCAGCAAAGGCGCGGAAAAACTGTTTTTT. Its translation: CASKGAEKLFF.

The chain carries TRBV9 and TRBJ1-5; TRBD1 aligns across 7 bases. Germline loops: CDR1 SGDLS, CDR2 YYNGEE. The CDR3 spans 14 residues. Trimming took 3 bases from V and 2 from J; bases not matched to a gene: 2. CDR3 in DNA: TGTGCCAGCAGCGAGCAGGGGGGCAATCAGCCCCAGCATTTT. As protein: CASSEQGGNQPQHF.

This clone appeared once. The chain uses TRBV4-1 and TRBJ2-2; 13 nucleotides align to TRBD2. V gave up 1 base and J gave up 3 bases; unmatched junction bases: 2. Per the germline V gene, CDR1 is MGHRA and CDR2 is YSYEKL. This CDR3 contains 17 residues. CDR3 residues: CASSQGLAGGYTGELFF. The CDR3 nucleotides are TGCGCCAGCAGCCAAGGACTAGCGGGAGGCTACACCGGGGAGCTGTTTTTT.

J is TRBJ2-7 and V is TRBV4-1; TRBD2 matches at 8 bases. Germline-derived CDR1 and CDR2 are MGHRA and YSYEKL. This CDR3 has 19 amino acids. The ends lost 1 base at V and 2 bases at J; junction bases unmatched: 16. CDR3 DNA sequence: TGCGCCAGCAGCCAAGCGGGGGGGAGAAGCGGTATTGATACCTACGAGCAGTACTTC. Encoded protein: CASSQAGGRSGIDTYEQYF.

The chain carries TRBV27 and TRBJ2-1, with D hard to call. V gave up 2 bases and J gave up 6 bases, with 14 bases separating them. The CDR3 is 15 residues long. Germline values: CDR1 MNHEY, CDR2 SMNVEV (reference sequence). Written as DNA, the CDR3 is TGTGCCAGCAGTTTACGACCTTTTCCGAGCAATGAGCAGTTCTTC. Translated: CASSLRPFPSNEQFF.

The chain is built from TRBV30 and TRBJ2-2; possible D gene TRBD2, 6 bases. In germline, CDR1 is GTSNPN, CDR2 SVGIG (reference sequence). With 8 bases removed from V and 3 bases from J, the gap between germline ends came to 16 bases. The length of the CDR3 is 14 residues. The CDR3 nucleotides read TGTGCCGGGACTTCGGGGCTAGACACCGGGGAGCTGTTTTTT. Translation gives CAGTSGLDTGELFF.

The gene calls are TRBV6-5 and TRBJ2-7; 9 nucleotides match TRBD2. Trimming removed 4 bases from V and 6 bases from J; junction bases left unmatched: 10. CDR3 length: 15 amino acids. Germline lookup yields CDR1 MNHEY and CDR2 SVGAGI. The CDR3: CASSSPGTSIREQYF. The CDR3 region has the DNA TGTGCCAGCAGTTCCCCCGGGACTAGCATCCGCGAGCAGTACTTC.

The sample holds one count of this clone. The chain uses TRBV14 and TRBJ2-7; D not certain. The V end was cut by 0 bases, the J end by 6 bases, with 12 bases between. This CDR3 has 14 amino acids. Germline loops: CDR1 SGHDN, CDR2 FVKESK. This chain's CDR3 is CASSQEERRGEQYF. The CDR3 DNA reads TGTGCCAGCAGCCAAGAGGAGAGGCGAGGCGAGCAGTACTTC.

This chain joins TRBV2 and TRBJ1-2; D is unresolved. The CDR3 is made up of 12 amino acids. The V and J ends lost 4 bases and 4 bases respectively, with 7 bases between them. The germline CDR1 and CDR2 sequences are SNHLY and FYNNEI. CDR3 in amino acids: CASSGHPYGYTF. The CDR3 DNA is TGTGCCAGCAGTGGACACCCCTATGGCTACACCTTC.

The chain is built from TRBV27 and TRBJ2-7; no clear D gene. The CDR3 contains 11 residues. Germline assignment: CDR1 MNHEY and CDR2 SMNVEV (reference sequence). Deletions cut 6 bases from V and 2 bases from J, with 5 bases between. The DNA for the CDR3 is TGTGCCAGCAGCTTTACCTACGAGCAGTACTTC. Residues: CASSFTYEQYF.